This section outlines one TCR beta chain sequence together with its context. Its antigen is unidentified. The CDR3 sequence is 15 residues long. CDR1 and CDR2 (germline): SQVTM, ANQGSEA. Trimming pared 0 bases from V and 0 bases from J, leaving 12 bases between. This sample was included in a study of CD8+ T cells in alopecia areata. Points from the study as a whole: In scalp and blood, many expanded lesional clones persisted during tofacitinib.

Noted treatment: oral pan-JAK inhibitor, 5-10 mg twice daily. cDNA reverse transcribed from extracted RNA served as the sequencing template. The repertoire was sequenced with immunoSEQ multiplex PCR; TCRdb's copy has only in-frame clones and lacks some. The table has just over 150,000 clones, less than 70% seen once. This sequence joins TRBV29-1 and TRBJ2-7; the D call may be TRBD1 or TRBD2 (5 bases each). The sequence was obtained from a human donor with alopecia areata. The source was CD4+ T cells sorted from blood, collected at week 4, from a patient treated with tofacitinib. CDR3 residues: CSVEDRGRSSYEQYF. The CDR3 DNA sequence: TGCAGCGTTGAAGATCGGGGCCGGAGCTCCTACGAGCAGTACTTC.